The 12 T cell receptor beta chains presented below share a single source sample, sequenced in a study of vaccination and CD4 T cells after COVID-19 (dated by TCRdb to the early 2020s). The treatment or condition label, read with the paper, signifies: approximately 9-day PBMC culture with coronavirus spike peptide pools or control peptides (ViraFEST assay). The library was obtained by PCR. The listed sequencing device is Illumina iSeq 100. TCR sequencing of DNA from cultured CD4+ T cells used the Oncomine TCR Beta short-read assay at the Johns Hopkins FTIC core. TCRdb handled the public reads itself, with Q25 trimming in fastp and clone calling in MiXCR, and kept productive beta chains. All rows with the same CDR3 protein become a single entry with the most common DNA and genes. Within this sample are around 3,900 distinct CDR3 sequences, with less than 25% of them counted one time only. The top ten hold roughly a fifth of the sample.

Antigen specificity for these receptors is unknown. The sequenced sample was CD4+ T cells from blood, cultured in vitro. Receptors originate from a human donor who had recovered from COVID-19.

This clonotype came up a few times. The chain links TRBV18 to TRBJ1-5; D call uncertain. V was clipped by 0 bases and J by 2 bases, with 8 bases between them. Germline assignment: CDR1 KGHSH and CDR2 LQKENI. This CDR3 region has 15 residues. The CDR3 bases are TGTGCCAGCTCACCACCGGATTCGGGCAATCAGCCCCAGCATTTT. Translation: CASSPPDSGNQPQHF.

This clonotype was seen a few times. The chain recombines TRBV5-4 with TRBJ1-1; D uncertain. This CDR3 has 13 residues. Between the trimmed V and J ends, which lost 4 bases and 1 base, there was a span of 8 bases. CDR1 and CDR2 (germline): SGHNT, YYREEE (reference sequence). In DNA form, the CDR3 reads TGTGCCAGCAGCCCCCGACAGAACACTGAAGCTTTCTTT. It codes for CASSPRQNTEAFF.

The chain has TRBV10-3 and TRBJ2-7; TRBD1 is a possible D gene (8 bases). The CDR3 is 13 residues long. Germline V gene lookup returns CDR1 ENHRY and CDR2 SYGVKD. V was pared by 9 bases and J by 5 bases, with 17 bases between. This CDR3 is CAIRTGTTHEQYF. CDR3 nucleotides: TGTGCCATTAGGACAGGGACTACTCACGAGCAGTACTTC.

CDR3 in amino acids: CASSKGAYEQYF. In nucleotides, the CDR3 is TGTGCCAGCAGCAAGGGGGCCTACGAGCAGTACTTC. V gene TRBV28 combines with J gene TRBJ2-7; D is perhaps TRBD1 (6 bases). V lost 6 bases and J 2 bases, leaving 8 bases between the germline ends. Germline-derived CDR1 and CDR2 are MDHEN and SYDVKM. The CDR3 runs 12 residues.

This chain joins TRBV12-3 or TRBV12-4 and TRBJ2-5; TRBD2 matches at 9 bases. Germline trimming cut 3 bases from V and 3 bases from J; bases unmatched to any gene: 5. The CDR3 is 15 residues long. The CDR3 DNA reads as TGTGCCAGCAGTTTTCGGACTAGCGCCAAAGAGACCCAGTACTTC. It encodes CASSFRTSAKETQYF.

This chain links TRBV5-4 with TRBJ1-2, with a possible D match to TRBD1 (5 bases). The CDR3 runs 13 residues. Looked up from germline, CDR1 is SGHNT and CDR2 is YYREEE (reference sequence). V lost 1 base and J lost 2, with 6 bases in between. DNA of the CDR3: TGTGCCAGCAGCTTGCGACAGAACTATGGCTACACCTTC. Its protein product is CASSLRQNYGYTF. The whole variable domain, filled in from reference TRBV5-4 and TRBJ1-2, reads ETGVTQSPTHLIKTRGQQVTLRCSSQSGHNTVSWYQQALGQGPQFIFQYYREEENGRGNFPPRFSGLQFPNYSSELNVNALELDDSALYLCASSLRQNYGYTFGSGTRLTVV.

This clonotype occurred a few times. J is TRBJ2-1 and V is TRBV2; 7 positions match TRBD2. The CDR3 covers 13 residues. From germline, CDR1 is SNHLY and CDR2 FYNNEI. Trimming at V came to 6 bases and at J to 3 bases, leaving 2 bases not matched to a gene. CDR3 region: CASRGRVYNEQFF. The CDR3 region has the DNA TGTGCCAGCAGGGGGAGGGTCTACAATGAGCAGTTCTTC.

The chain couples TRBV20-1 to TRBJ2-3; D may be TRBD1 (7 bases). CDR3 length: 15 amino acids. V was pared by 5 bases and J by 4 bases, with 19 bases between. The germline V gene encodes CDR1 DFQATT and CDR2 SNEGSKA (reference sequence). This CDR3 reads CSAWRVQGTPDTQYF. The CDR3 DNA reads TGCAGTGCTTGGAGGGTACAGGGGACCCCAGATACGCAGTATTTT.

By sample fraction, this clonotype is medium-sized. The chain couples TRBV19 to TRBJ2-2; TRBD2 is a possible D gene (5 bases). The CDR3 is made up of 18 amino acids. The V and J ends lost 5 bases and 5 bases respectively, with 24 bases between them. Per germline, CDR1 LNHDA and CDR2 SQIVND (reference sequence). The CDR3 bases are TGTGCCAGTAGTCTTTCCGGGCCTCCCTCCCCGGGGACCGGGGAGCTGTTTTTT. Translation: CASSLSGPPSPGTGELFF.

This clonotype came up once. The CDR3 coding sequence is TGTGCCAGCACCCGTCGCCCTGCAGATACGCAGTATTTT. Amino acids: CASTRRPADTQYF. V gene TRBV6-1 combines with J gene TRBJ2-3; D remains unclear. The CDR3 is made up of 13 amino acids. Germline CDR1 is MNHNS and CDR2 is SASEGT. V shed 7 bases and J shed 4 bases, with 12 bases lying between them.

This clonotype occurred a few times. The chain couples TRBV6-1 to TRBJ2-7; perhaps TRBD1 as D (5 bases). V lost 7 bases and J 6 bases, leaving 13 bases between the germline ends. Germline loops: CDR1 MNHNS, CDR2 SASEGT. This CDR3 is built from 12 residues. CDR3 region: CASNQGNSEQYF. The CDR3 DNA sequence: TGTGCCAGCAACCAGGGTAATTCCGAGCAGTACTTC.

This clonotype was observed a few times. The chain uses TRBV7-3 and TRBJ2-1, with 12 bases fitting TRBD2. The CDR3 has 17 residues. Germline V gene sequence: CDR1 SGHTA, CDR2 FQGTGA. V lost 5 bases, J lost 4 bases, and 9 bases stayed unmatched. CDR3 sequence: CASSPFSSGGDYNEQFF. DNA of the CDR3: TGTGCCAGCAGCCCTTTCTCTAGCGGGGGGGATTACAATGAGCAGTTCTTC.